One T cell receptor (beta chain) is described in this entry. The antigen remains unidentified. PCR amplification relied on 60 Vbeta primers (plus 13 Jbeta primers). Generated by immunoSEQ multiplex PCR, the TCRdb table keeps only in-frame clones and is missing some. The sample consists of about 190,000 clones, roughly 80% of them appearing once. This sample stems from a study of cytomegalovirus exposure and HLA in healthy donors. Findings of the study overall: Later analysis suggested most CMV-associated TCR beta chains were HLA-restricted.

This CDR3 has 14 amino acids. With 3 bases clipped from V and 2 bases from J, the junction kept 2 bases outside the gene matches. Germline V gives CDR1 SGDLS, CDR2 YYNGEE. The clonotype was recovered from a woman aged 25 to 39 in good health and CMV-seropositive. The rearrangement links TRBV9 to TRBJ2-1; TRBD2 agrees at 7 bases. The sequenced material came from PBMCs. CDR3 in DNA: TGTGCCAGCAGCGGGGGAGGGGCCTACAATGAGCAGTTCTTC. Encoded protein: CASSGGGAYNEQFF.